This T cell receptor (beta chain) is from a study of CD8 T cells in ankylosing spondylitis. TCRdb reprocessed the 5' RACE reads with MiXCR, giving one entry per CDR3 protein. The data show 750,000 to 850,000 distinct CDR3 sequences, with 12% seen just once and under 0.6% held by the top ten. This clonotype was counted at least ten times. Its antigen is undetermined. The junction shows a germline mismatch at one end, possibly a read error. The germline gives CDR1 WNHNN, CDR2 SYGVQD (reference sequence). The CDR3 totals 15 residues. Overall study findings and caveats: It appeared that ankylosing spondylitis blood was characterized by a TCR beta motif of 8 or 9 highly homologous variants.

The genes are TRBV10-1 and TRBJ1-1, with D maybe TRBD1 (5 bases). This clonotype was obtained from a male donor with ankylosing spondylitis. The sample was blood, either unsorted or a sorted T cell fraction (not recorded which). The CDR3 spells CASSESRFWGAEAFF. The CDR3 nucleotides are TGCGCCAGCAGCGAGTCCCGGTTTTGGGGCGCTGAAGCTTTCTTT.